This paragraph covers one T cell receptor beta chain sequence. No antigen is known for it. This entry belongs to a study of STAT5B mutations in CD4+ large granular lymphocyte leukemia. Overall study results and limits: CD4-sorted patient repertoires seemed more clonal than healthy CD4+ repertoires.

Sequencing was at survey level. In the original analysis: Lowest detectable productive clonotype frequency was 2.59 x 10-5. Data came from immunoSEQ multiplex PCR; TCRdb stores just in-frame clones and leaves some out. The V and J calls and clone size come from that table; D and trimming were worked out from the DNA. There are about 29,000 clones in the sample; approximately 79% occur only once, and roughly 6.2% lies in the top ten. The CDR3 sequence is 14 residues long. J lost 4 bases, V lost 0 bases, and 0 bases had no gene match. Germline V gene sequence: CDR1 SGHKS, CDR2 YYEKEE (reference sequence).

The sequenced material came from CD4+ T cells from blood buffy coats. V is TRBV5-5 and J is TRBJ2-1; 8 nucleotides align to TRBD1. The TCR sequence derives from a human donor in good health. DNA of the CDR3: TGTGCCAGCAGCTTGGGGACAGGGTACAATGAGCAGTTCTTC. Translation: CASSLGTGYNEQFF.